This T cell receptor (beta chain) appears in the sequencing data of a study of CD8 T cells in Susac syndrome. Whole-study findings and limits: The authors acknowledged that the study's TCR sequencing and HLA analysis involved relatively few individuals.

TEMRA cells were enriched by FACS, while CD8+ and CD4+ T cells were obtained through a negative isolation that was performed magnetically. RNA amounts of 0.5 to 1 ug underwent reverse transcription with random hexamers. Coverage of TCR beta CDR3 amplification by immunoSEQ multiplex PCR extended to 54 Vbeta and 13 Jbeta. TCRdb processed the immunoSEQ multiplex PCR reads anew with MiXCR; each CDR3 protein has one entry. The sample shows 200,000 to 300,000 distinct CDR3 sequences, approximately 95% of them seen only once. Of note for this clonotype: Antigen: not known.

This clonotype was obtained from a human donor with Susac syndrome. The source material was CD4+ T cells from PBMCs.

CDR3 DNA sequence: TGTGCCAGCGCTGACAGGGGCCTCAATCAGCCCCAGCATTTT. Amino acids: CASADRGLNQPQHF. This chain uses TRBV19 with TRBJ1-5, with 8 nucleotides matching TRBD1. Germline CDR1 and CDR2: LNHDA and SQIVND (reference sequence). This CDR3 is built from 14 residues. V lost 9 bases to trimming and J lost 3 bases; unmatched junction nucleotides: 7.